The clone carrying this T cell receptor (beta chain) was seen a few times. The sample comes from a study of blood T cell repertoires in COVID-19. The CDR3 loop spans 14 amino acids. V shed 0 bases and J shed 4 bases, with 11 bases lying between them. The germline CDR1 and CDR2 sequences are SGHRS and YFSETQ. Sequenced by immunoSEQ multiplex PCR; TCRdb stores in-frame clones only, minus some. The table shows 55,000 to 75,000 clones, with less than 90% occurring only once. The material sequenced was peripheral blood. The TCR originated in a man aged 55 to 69 with COVID-19, enrolled during active disease. The V call is TRBV5-1, the J call TRBJ2-7, with D tentatively TRBD1 (6 bases). The CDR3 is CASSLGSGEYEQYF. In DNA form, the CDR3 reads TGCGCCAGCAGCTTGGGATCAGGGGAGTACGAGCAGTACTTC. The full variable domain, its missing parts supplied by reference TRBV5-1 and TRBJ2-7, is KAGVTQTPRYLIKTRGQQVTLSCSPISGHRSVSWYQQTPGQGLQFLFEYFSETQRNKGNFPGRFSGRQFSNSRSEMNVSTLELGDSALYLCASSLGSGEYEQYFGPGTRLTVT.